A selection of T cell receptor beta chains follows, all from one sample in a study of blood T cells in healthy people across ages. TCRdb used MiXCR to reprocess the 5' RACE reads, holding one entry per CDR3 protein. Counted here are 650,000 to 1,000,000 distinct CDR3 sequences, roughly 34% occurring once; the ten biggest clones make up around 13%. Input material: blood. The receptors shown here come from a man aged 18-30 years in good health. Each CDR3 is given with its conserved first and last residue. A D gene is named only where the DNA matches it firmly. Only part of the rows carry a size: once, few, many, or a class if the clone is expanded.

j_call d_call v_call clone_size cdr3_aa cdr3_nt
TRBJ1-6 NA TRBV30 few CAWSRGGNSPLHF TGTGCCTGGAGCAGGGGCGGTAATTCACCCCTCCACTTT
TRBJ1-1 TRBD1 TRBV5-5 NA CASSIAGTGNTEAFF TGTGCCAGCAGTATAGCTGGGACAGGGAACACTGAAGCTTTCTTT
TRBJ2-7 TRBD1 TRBV25-1 NA CASSEDRSEQYF TGTGCCAGCAGTGAGGACAGGAGCGAGCAGTACTTC
TRBJ1-3 NA TRBV15 few CATSKDEGARNTIYF TGTGCCACCAGCAAAGATGAGGGAGCCCGAAACACCATATATTTT
TRBJ1-2 NA TRBV4-2 NA CASSQGGWEAYGYTF TGTGCCAGCAGCCAAGGGGGATGGGAGGCCTATGGCTACACCTTC
TRBJ2-7 NA TRBV5-1 few CASSMHTPGNEQYF TGCGCCAGCAGCATGCACACTCCGGGCAATGAGCAGTACTTC
TRBJ1-5 NA TRBV21-1 NA CASSTLGRLNQPKHF TGTGCCAGCAGCACACTGGGACGGCTCAATCAGCCCAAGCATTTT
TRBJ1-6 NA TRBV14 NA CASSQDLPRNSPLHF TGTGCCAGCAGCCAAGATTTGCCGCGAAATTCACCCCTCCACTTT
TRBJ1-2 NA TRBV3-1 few CASSQVQGSASYTF TGTGCCAGCAGCCAAGTTCAGGGATCCGCTAGCTACACCTTC
TRBJ2-1 NA TRBV9 many CASSRLGSSYNEQFF TGTGCCAGCAGCCGGCTGGGGAGCTCCTACAATGAGCAGTTCTTC
TRBJ2-3 NA TRBV12-3/TRBV12-4 few CASSVRAQRVTQYF TGTGCCAGCAGTGTAAGAGCCCAGCGGGTCACGCAGTATTTT
TRBJ1-2 NA TRBV25-1 few CASSEYQEGNYGYTF TGTGCCAGCAGTGAATATCAAGAGGGAAACTATGGCTACACCTTC
TRBJ2-1 TRBD1 TRBV20-1 NA CSAPRTGRYNEQFF TGCAGTGCTCCTCGGACAGGGCGCTACAATGAGCAGTTCTTC
TRBJ1-5 NA TRBV20-1 many CSASGSHRGNQPQHF TGCAGTGCTAGTGGTTCCCACAGGGGCAATCAGCCCCAGCATTTT
TRBJ1-1 NA TRBV7-7 once CASSLTRETEAFF TGTGCTAGCAGCTTAACCCGGGAGACTGAAGCTTTCTTT
TRBJ2-3 NA TRBV19 NA CASSEGSDTQYF TGTGCCAGTAGCGAGGGAAGCGATACGCAGTATTTT
TRBJ2-2 TRBD1 TRBV24-1 NA CATGPTDRETTGELFF TGTGCCACCGGACCGACGGACAGGGAGACCACCGGGGAGCTGTTTTTT
TRBJ1-4 NA TRBV7-9 NA CASSPSEKLFF TGTGCCAGCAGCCCGTCCGAAAAACTGTTTTTT
TRBJ2-6 NA TRBV4-2 NA CASSQTPGVAGANVLTF TGTGCCAGCAGCCAAACGCCAGGCGTAGCTGGGGCCAACGTCCTGACTTTC
TRBJ2-3 NA TRBV25-1 many CASSEGGTDTQYF TGCGCCAGCAGCGAGGGGGGCACAGATACGCAGTATTTT
TRBJ2-1 NA TRBV10-3 NA CAISPDRLQETQFF TGTGCCATCAGTCCCGACAGGCTACAAGAGACCCAGTTCTTC
TRBJ2-7 NA TRBV27 few CASSPGPHYEQYF TGTGCCAGCAGTCCGGGACCTCACTACGAGCAGTACTTC
TRBJ2-1 NA TRBV4-1 NA CASSQYNEKFF TGCGCCAGCAGCCAATACAATGAGAAGTTCTTC
TRBJ2-7 TRBD1 TRBV2 NA CASSAFPGQGGYEQYF TGTGCCAGCAGTGCCTTTCCCGGACAGGGTGGCTACGAGCAGTACTTC
TRBJ2-3 TRBD2 TRBV5-5 NA CASSPGVSSGGDTQYF TGTGCCAGCAGCCCTGGGGTATCTAGCGGGGGGGATACGCAGTATTTT
TRBJ2-3 TRBD2 TRBV29-1 NA CSGRGLLLDTQYF TGCAGCGGTCGGGGACTATTACTAGATACGCAGTATTTT
TRBJ2-7 NA TRBV11-2 many CASSIGIPYEQYF TGTGCCAGCAGTATAGGGATCCCCTACGAGCAGTACTTC
TRBJ2-2 TRBD1 TRBV5-5 NA CASSPAPGQGWGELFF TGTGCCAGCAGCCCCGCCCCCGGACAGGGATGGGGAGAGCTGTTTTTT
TRBJ2-1 TRBD2 TRBV4-2 NA CASSQGLAGVEYNEQFF TGTGCCAGCAGCCAAGGACTAGCGGGGGTGGAGTACAATGAGCAGTTCTTC
TRBJ2-1 NA TRBV5-1 NA CASSEGRETQFF TGCGCCAGCAGCGAGGGTCGGGAGACCCAGTTCTTC
TRBJ2-7 TRBD2 TRBV20-1 NA CSAGDYSREQYF TGCAGTGCTGGGGACTACTCGAGAGAGCAGTACTTC
TRBJ2-7 NA TRBV12-3/TRBV12-4 NA CASSGPEGTESYEQYF TGTGCCAGCAGTGGTCCCGAGGGGACGGAGTCCTACGAGCAGTACTTC
TRBJ2-7 NA TRBV28 NA CASRLTEVASHEQYF TGTGCCAGCAGACTCACAGAGGTTGCGAGCCACGAGCAGTACTTC
TRBJ1-2 TRBD1 TRBV6-5 NA CASYRGTNYGYTF TGTGCCAGCTACAGGGGAACCAACTATGGCTACACCTTC